This TCR beta chain emerged from a study of blood T cell repertoires in COVID-19. The overall study: Nucleic acid was either cDNA or gDNA, and it came from T cells, B-cell-depleted T cells, or PBMCs.

Per the study methods: Reference gene primer amplification in the assay estimated nucleated cell counts. The table came from immunoSEQ multiplex PCR; TCRdb's copy has only in-frame clones and leaves some out. Clone size and V and J calls were adopted from that table, with D and trimming inferred from the DNA. The sample records about 160,000 clones, about 86% being singletons. Germline CDR1 and CDR2: MDHEN and SYDVKM. V was shortened by 1 base and J by 3 bases, with 12 bases between the two germline ends. The CDR3 sequence is 15 residues long. Sequencing input: peripheral blood. The sequence came from a woman in her 70s with COVID-19, enrolled during active disease. The rearrangement uses TRBV28 and TRBJ1-1, with a weak D call TRBD1 (5 bases). The CDR3 nucleotides read TGTGCCAGCAGTTTATCAGCCAGGGCGCACACTGAAGCTTTCTTT. It codes for CASSLSARAHTEAFF.